Listed below are T cell receptor beta chains from one sample, sequenced in a study of cytomegalovirus exposure and HLA in healthy donors. Clones were sequenced by immunoSEQ multiplex PCR, and TCRdb holds only the in-frame ones, with some missing. The table records just over 85,000 clones, 76% of them present only once. Sequencing was performed on PBMCs. These receptors were collected from a man in his forties in good health and CMV-seronegative. The CDR3 runs from the conserved cysteine through the conserved F or W. D genes are given only for firm matches. Clone size appears in some rows only: once, few, many, or a class for an expanded clone.

TRBV15	TRBJ2-1	TRBD2	NA	CATSIQSGGLQFF	TGTGCCACCAGCATCCAGAGCGGGGGCTTGCAGTTCTTC
TRBV10-1	TRBJ1-5	NA	NA	CASSEVGGNQPQHF	TGCGCCAGCAGTGAGGTCGGGGGAAATCAGCCCCAGCATTTT
TRBV5-8	TRBJ2-6	TRBD1	NA	CASSLRLRTGSGANVLTF	TGTGCCAGCAGCTTGAGACTTAGGACAGGGTCCGGGGCCAACGTCCTGACTTTC
TRBV6-1	TRBJ2-7	TRBD1	NA	CASSDGTGPYEQYF	TGTGCCAGCAGTGATGGGACAGGGCCCTACGAGCAGTACTTC
TRBV19	TRBJ1-1	NA	NA	CASSRRGNTEAFF	TGTGCCAGTAGTCGCAGGGGGAACACTGAAGCTTTCTTT
TRBV19	TRBJ2-3	TRBD1	once	CASSNTGFTGGFSTQYF	TGTGCCAGTAGTAATACGGGGTTCACAGGGGGCTTTTCTACGCAGTATTTT
TRBV27	TRBJ2-7	NA	NA	CASSSGTSYEQYF	TGTGCCAGCAGTTCCGGGACAAGCTACGAGCAGTACTTC
TRBV9	TRBJ2-2	TRBD1	NA	CASSVDRGNTGELFF	TGTGCCAGCAGCGTAGACAGGGGGAACACCGGGGAGCTGTTTTTT
TRBV7-9	TRBJ2-4	NA	NA	CASSPETRGLINIQYF	TGTGCCAGCAGCCCGGAGACTAGGGGTCTGATAAACATTCAGTACTTC
TRBV28	TRBJ2-7	NA	NA	CASSLRVGGWDYEQYF	TGTGCCAGCAGTCTCCGGGTTGGGGGCTGGGACTACGAGCAGTACTTC
TRBV6-5	TRBJ2-5	NA	NA	CAISYYGLAGRETQYF	TGTGCCATCAGTTACTACGGACTGGCGGGACGGGAGACCCAGTACTTC
TRBV6-1	TRBJ1-5	NA	few	CASRETPYSNQPQHF	TGTGCCAGCAGGGAGACTCCTTATAGCAATCAGCCCCAGCATTTT
TRBV5-1	TRBJ2-7	TRBD1	NA	CASRIDRGMAYEQYF	TGCGCCAGCAGGATTGACAGGGGAATGGCCTACGAGCAGTACTTC
TRBV6-5	TRBJ1-2	TRBD1	NA	CASSYGSRGVGYTF	TGTGCCAGCAGTTACGGTTCCAGGGGGGTTGGCTACACCTTC
TRBV19	TRBJ1-1	NA	once	CASSIRDTPNTEAFF	TGTGCCAGTAGTATTCGCGACACGCCGAACACTGAAGCTTTCTTT
TRBV6-5	TRBJ2-7	TRBD2	NA	CASSYSYVGGDEQYF	TGTGCCAGCAGTTACTCGTATGTGGGGGGGGACGAGCAGTACTTC
TRBV7-9	TRBJ2-5	NA	NA	CASSRGLHFQETQYF	TGTGCCAGCAGCAGAGGACTACATTTCCAAGAGACCCAGTACTTC
TRBV10-3	TRBJ2-2	TRBD1	NA	CAISTIPDRGYTGELFF	TGTGCCATCAGCACCATCCCGGACAGGGGATACACCGGGGAGCTGTTTTTT
TRBV5-5	TRBJ1-2	TRBD1	NA	CASSDPGQGLAGYTF	TGTGCCAGCAGCGATCCGGGACAGGGGTTGGCTGGCTACACCTTC
TRBV5-1	TRBJ2-1	TRBD2	NA	CASSFQGLAGANNEQFF	TGCGCCAGCAGCTTCCAGGGACTAGCGGGGGCTAACAATGAGCAGTTCTTC